This T cell receptor beta chain appears in the sequencing data of a study of human T cells and chemical hapten exposure. Study at large: The study traced per-sample TCR yield variation mainly to small differences in pooled library volumes. The study's findings and limits: DPC sensitization left the count of TCRs above 1 in 1000 unchanged. It was expanded TCRs that formed significantly more large CDR3 similarity clusters than controls did.

The time point was: patch test 1, 2 weeks after DPC sensitization. Treatment: therapeutic diphenylcyclopropenone sensitization with weekly scalp DPC. V lost 5 bases, J lost 5 bases, and 14 bases lay in between. The CDR3 has 14 residues. Germline lookup yields CDR1 SGHTA and CDR2 FQGNSA. One entry per CDR3 protein, called by TCRdb with MiXCR from the RACE reads. The sample contains about 360,000 distinct CDR3 sequences, roughly 4.8% of which appear only once. This clonotype was seen a few times. Its target is unknown. The input for sequencing was whole blood, taken in connection with sensitization to the hapten diphenylcyclopropenone (DPC). The chain is built from TRBV7-2 and TRBJ2-3; D not certain. This sequence originates from a woman aged 50 to 60 with alopecia areata. Some clones in this sample may be carry-over from other donors' samples. Here the CDR3 reads CASSLTWWGDTQYF. The CDR3 nucleotides read TGTGCCAGCAGCCTAACATGGTGGGGAGATACGCAGTATTTT.